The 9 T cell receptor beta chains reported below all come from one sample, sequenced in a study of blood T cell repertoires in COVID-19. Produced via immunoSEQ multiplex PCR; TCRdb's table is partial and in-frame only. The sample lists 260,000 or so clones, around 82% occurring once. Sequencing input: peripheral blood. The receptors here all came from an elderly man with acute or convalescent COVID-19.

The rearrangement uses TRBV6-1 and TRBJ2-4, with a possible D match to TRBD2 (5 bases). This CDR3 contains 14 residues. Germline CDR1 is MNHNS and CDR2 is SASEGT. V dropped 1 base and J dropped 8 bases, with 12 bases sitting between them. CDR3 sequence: CASSEEVTSHIQYF. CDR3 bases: TGTGCCAGCAGTGAAGAGGTAACTAGTCACATTCAGTACTTC.

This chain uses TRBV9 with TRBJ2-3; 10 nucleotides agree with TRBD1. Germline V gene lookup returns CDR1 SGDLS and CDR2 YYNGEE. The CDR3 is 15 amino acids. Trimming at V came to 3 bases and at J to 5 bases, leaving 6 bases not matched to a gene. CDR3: CASSAGQGVGDTQYF. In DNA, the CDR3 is TGTGCCAGCAGCGCTGGACAGGGGGTGGGAGATACGCAGTATTTT. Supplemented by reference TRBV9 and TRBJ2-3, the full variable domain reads DSGVTQTPKHLITATGQRVTLRCSPRSGDLSVYWYQQSLDQGLQFLIQYYNGEERAKGNILERFSAQQFPDLHSELNLSSLELGDSALYFCASSAGQGVGDTQYFGPGTRLTVL.

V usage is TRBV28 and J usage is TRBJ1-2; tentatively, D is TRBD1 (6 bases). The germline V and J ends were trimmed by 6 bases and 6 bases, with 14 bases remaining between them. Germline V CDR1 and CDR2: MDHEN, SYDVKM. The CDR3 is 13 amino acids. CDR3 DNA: TGTGCCAGCAGCCAACAGGGTCCCGATGGCTACACCTTC. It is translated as CASSQQGPDGYTF.

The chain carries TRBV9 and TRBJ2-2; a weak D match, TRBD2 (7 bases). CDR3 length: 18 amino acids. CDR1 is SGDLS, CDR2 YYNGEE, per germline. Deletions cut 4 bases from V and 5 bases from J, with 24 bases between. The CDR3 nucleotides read TGTGCCAGCAGCCCCACCTCTATTGGGGGGGGCAGAACCGGGGAGCTGTTTTTT. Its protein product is CASSPTSIGGGRTGELFF.

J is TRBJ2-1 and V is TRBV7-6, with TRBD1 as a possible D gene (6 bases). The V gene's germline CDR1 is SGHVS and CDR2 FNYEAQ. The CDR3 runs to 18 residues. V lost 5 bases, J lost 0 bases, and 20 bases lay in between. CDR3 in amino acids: CASSPPWGPKSSYNEQFF. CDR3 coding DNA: TGTGCCAGCAGCCCCCCCTGGGGGCCTAAGAGCTCCTACAATGAGCAGTTCTTC.

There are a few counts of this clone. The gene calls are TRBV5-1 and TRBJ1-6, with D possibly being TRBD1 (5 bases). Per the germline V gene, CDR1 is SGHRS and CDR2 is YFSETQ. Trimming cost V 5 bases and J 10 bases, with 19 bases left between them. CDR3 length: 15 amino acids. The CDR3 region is CASRPGGIDYSPLHF. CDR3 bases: TGCGCCAGCAGGCCGGGGGGGATCGACTACTCACCCCTCCACTTT.

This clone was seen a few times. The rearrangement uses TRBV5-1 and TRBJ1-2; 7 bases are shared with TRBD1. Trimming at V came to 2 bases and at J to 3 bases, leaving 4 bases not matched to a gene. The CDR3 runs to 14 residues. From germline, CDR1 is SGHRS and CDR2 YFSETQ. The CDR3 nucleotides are TGCGCCAGCAGCTTCGACAGGGTGTACTATGGCTACACCTTC. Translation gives CASSFDRVYYGYTF. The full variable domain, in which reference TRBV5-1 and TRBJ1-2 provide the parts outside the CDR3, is KAGVTQTPRYLIKTRGQQVTLSCSPISGHRSVSWYQQTPGQGLQFLFEYFSETQRNKGNFPGRFSGRQFSNSRSEMNVSTLELGDSALYLCASSFDRVYYGYTFGSGTRLTVV.

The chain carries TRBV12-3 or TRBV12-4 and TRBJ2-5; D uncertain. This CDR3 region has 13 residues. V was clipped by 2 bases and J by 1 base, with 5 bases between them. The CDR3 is CASSLTVQETQYF. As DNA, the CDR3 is TGTGCCAGCAGTTTAACAGTCCAAGAGACCCAGTACTTC.

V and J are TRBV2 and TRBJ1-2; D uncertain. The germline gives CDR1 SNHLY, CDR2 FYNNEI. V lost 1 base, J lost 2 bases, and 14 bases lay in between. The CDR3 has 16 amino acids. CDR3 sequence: CASSEGPRRHNYGYTF. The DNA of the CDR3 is TGTGCCAGCAGTGAAGGGCCACGAAGACACAACTATGGCTACACCTTC.